The 9 T cell receptor beta chains listed next were all sequenced from one sample in a study of cytomegalovirus exposure and HLA in healthy donors. It was with 60 Vbeta and 13 Jbeta primers that the PCR ran. Generated by immunoSEQ multiplex PCR, the TCRdb table keeps only in-frame clones and is missing some. Of roughly 150,000 clones listed, roughly 81% are singletons. Sequenced material: PBMCs. The receptors stem from a woman under 30 in good health and CMV-seronegative.

This clone showed up just a few times. J is TRBJ1-5 and V is TRBV30; TRBD1 matches 8 bases. Unmatched junction bases numbered 12, after V lost 2 bases and J lost 6 bases. CDR3 length: 16 residues. The germline V gene encodes CDR1 GTSNPN and CDR2 SVGIG (reference sequence). The CDR3 region has the DNA TGTGCCTGGAGTCCAACCGGGACAGGCTCCGCTCAGCCCCAGCATTTT. It is translated as CAWSPTGTGSAQPQHF.

This chain joins TRBV19 and TRBJ2-1; the D gene is possibly TRBD1 (5 bases). The length of the CDR3 is 18 residues. Germline CDR1 reads LNHDA; CDR2 reads SQIVND (reference sequence). V dropped 3 bases and J dropped 1 base, with 19 bases sitting between them. The CDR3, as DNA: TGTGCCAGTAGTATTAGGGGTGGTATAGGGCTTTCCTACAATGAGCAGTTCTTC. This encodes CASSIRGGIGLSYNEQFF.

The rearrangement joins TRBV25-1 to TRBJ2-5, with TRBD1 as a possible D gene (7 bases). Looked up from germline, CDR1 is MGHDK and CDR2 is SYGVNS. V lost 0 bases and J 3 bases, leaving 17 bases between the germline ends. This CDR3 has 17 residues. In DNA form, the CDR3 reads TGTGCCAGCAGTGAATATCGGGGGCACAGGGGCGAAGAGACCCAGTACTTC. This codes for CASSEYRGHRGEETQYF.

V and J are TRBV19 and TRBJ1-5; D is possibly TRBD1 (5 bases). CDR3 length: 15 residues. The V end lost 6 bases, the J end lost 7 bases, and 19 bases lay between the germline ends. Germline CDR1 LNHDA, CDR2 SQIVND (reference sequence). The CDR3 nucleotides read TGTGCCAGTAGGGGGGGGGACGGGGCTCGGCAGCCCCAGCATTTT. Its protein is CASRGGDGARQPQHF.

V is TRBV11-2 and J is TRBJ2-3; 8 bases are a match to TRBD2. The germline V gene encodes CDR1 SGHAT and CDR2 FQNNGV. J was trimmed by 2 bases and V by 5 bases; bases with no gene match: 6. The CDR3 has 15 residues. The CDR3 spells CASSRSGSLTDTQYF. DNA of the CDR3: TGTGCCAGCAGCCGCAGCGGGAGTCTCACAGATACGCAGTATTTT. The full variable domain, completed using reference TRBV11-2 and TRBJ2-3, is EAGVAQSPRYKIIEKRQSVAFWCNPISGHATLYWYQQILGQGPKLLIQFQNNGVVDDSQLPKDRFSAERLKGVDSTLKIQPAKLEDSAVYLCASSRSGSLTDTQYFGPGTRLTVL.

The chain combines TRBV7-6 with TRBJ2-7; tentatively, D is TRBD2 (7 bases). This CDR3 has 15 amino acids. V dropped 1 base and J dropped 3 bases, with 13 bases sitting between them. Germline V gene sequence: CDR1 SGHVS, CDR2 FNYEAQ. The CDR3 reads CASSLEGGVVYEQYF. The CDR3 region has the DNA TGTGCCAGCAGCTTAGAAGGGGGGGTTGTCTACGAGCAGTACTTC.

The chain couples TRBV4-3 to TRBJ2-5; 15 nucleotides align to TRBD2. The CDR3 consists of 17 residues. The ends lost 4 bases at V and 7 bases at J; junction bases unmatched: 10. CDR1 is LGHNA, CDR2 YSLEER, per germline. The CDR3 bases are TGCGCCAGCAGCCCCGGGACTAGCGGGGGGTCACGTGGGACCCAGTACTTC. It codes for CASSPGTSGGSRGTQYF.

The genes are TRBV9 and TRBJ2-2, with 8 bases identical to TRBD1. The trim removed 4 bases at V and 4 bases at J, leaving 6 bases unmatched. The CDR3 is 15 residues long. CDR1 SGDLS and CDR2 YYNGEE come from the germline V gene. The CDR3 protein is CASSSPTGATGELFF. CDR3 nucleotide sequence: TGTGCCAGCAGCTCACCGACAGGGGCCACCGGGGAGCTGTTTTTT.

The V gene is TRBV6-5, the J gene TRBJ2-1; D unresolved. Germline V CDR1 and CDR2: MNHEY, SVGAGI. This CDR3 spans 12 amino acids. Trimming stripped 6 bases from V and 8 bases from J, with 11 bases between. The CDR3 DNA is TGTGCCAGCAGCTCCCCCGTCCATGAGCAGTTCTTC. It translates to CASSSPVHEQFF.